Listed here are 28 T cell receptor beta chains from one sample, sequenced in a study of blood T cell repertoires in COVID-19. Repertoires were generated with immunoSEQ multiplex PCR, while TCRdb's copy carries only in-frame clones and drops some. The top ten clones hold roughly 4% of a sample with approximately 130,000 clones, 75% to 90% of them seen once. Material for sequencing was peripheral blood. The source is a human donor in a cohort sampled during active COVID-19.

J is TRBJ1-5 and V is TRBV19; D may be TRBD1 (5 bases). Trimming removed 2 bases from V and 6 bases from J, with 11 bases in between. CDR3 length: 14 residues. Germline V lookup: CDR1 LNHDA, CDR2 SQIVND (reference sequence). The CDR3 DNA reads as TGTGCCAGTAGTATACCCGGCGGGGGTCAGCCCCAGCATTTT. Translating gives CASSIPGGGQPQHF. Full variable domain (outside the CDR3, taken from reference TRBV19 and TRBJ1-5): DGGITQSPKYLFRKEGQNVTLSCEQNLNHDAMYWYRQDPGQGLRLIYYSQIVNDFQKGDIAEGYSVSREKKESFPLTVTSAQKNPTAFYLCASSIPGGGQPQHFGDGTRLSIL.

The chain combines TRBV7-2 with TRBJ1-1; D not certain. The CDR3 sequence is 14 residues long. Germline V gene data show CDR1 as SGHTA and CDR2 as FQGNSA. V lost 5 bases and J 4 bases, leaving 14 bases between the germline ends. CDR3 bases: TGTGCCAGCAGCCCTATGTCTTATGGCACTGAAGCTTTCTTT. Amino acid sequence: CASSPMSYGTEAFF.

The rearrangement links TRBV7-2 to TRBJ1-2; possibly TRBD1 for D (5 bases). This CDR3 is built from 12 residues. The germline V and J ends were trimmed by 2 bases and 5 bases, with 6 bases remaining between them. Germline CDR1 and CDR2: SGHTA and FQGNSA. CDR3 sequence reads: CASSLRGYGYTF. In nucleotides, the CDR3 is TGTGCCAGCAGCTTAAGGGGATATGGCTACACCTTC. Drawing the rest from reference TRBV7-2 and TRBJ1-2, the complete variable domain is GAGVSQSPSNKVTEKGKDVELRCDPISGHTALYWYRQSLGQGLEFLIYFQGNSAPDKSGLPSDRFSAERTGGSVSTLTIQRTQQEDSAVYLCASSLRGYGYTFGSGTRLTVV.

This rearrangement joins TRBV6-6 to TRBJ2-3; 7 bases align to TRBD1. Germline V gene data show CDR1 as MNHNY and CDR2 as SVGAGI (reference sequence). There are 13 residues in the CDR3. V lost 5 bases and J lost 4; bases outside the gene matches: 3. In DNA form, the CDR3 reads TGTGCCAGCAGTCCCCAGGGGGCAGATACGCAGTATTTT. It yields the protein CASSPQGADTQYF.

This clone has more than one count but fewer than ten. The rearrangement joins TRBV21-1 to TRBJ1-6. TRBV21-1 is listed as a pseudogene. The CDR3 is 15 amino acids. The CDR3 reads CASSIVRPGNSPLHF. In DNA, the CDR3 is TGTGCCAGCAGCATAGTTAGACCGGGGAATTCACCCCTCCACTTT.

The V and J genes are TRBV9 and TRBJ2-1; 10 nucleotides agree with TRBD2. The germline V gene encodes CDR1 SGDLS and CDR2 YYNGEE. The length of the CDR3 is 15 residues. Unmatched junction bases numbered 5, after V lost 0 bases and J lost 8 bases. This CDR3 is CASSVAAGGRDEQFF. The CDR3 nucleotides read TGTGCCAGCAGCGTAGCAGCGGGGGGGCGTGATGAGCAGTTCTTC.

This rearrangement joins TRBV7-2 to TRBJ2-2; 7 bases are a match to TRBD1. With V trimmed by 3 bases and J by 0 bases, 7 bases remained unmatched. Germline V gene data show CDR1 as SGHTA and CDR2 as FQGNSA. The CDR3 spans 17 residues. The CDR3 DNA reads TGTGCCAGCAGCTTGGGACAGATTCTCGCGAACACCGGGGAGCTGTTTTTT. Its protein is CASSLGQILANTGELFF. Based on the CDR3 plus reference TRBV7-2 and TRBJ2-2, the full variable domain is GAGVSQSPSNKVTEKGKDVELRCDPISGHTALYWYRQSLGQGLEFLIYFQGNSAPDKSGLPSDRFSAERTGGSVSTLTIQRTQQEDSAVYLCASSLGQILANTGELFFGEGSRLTVL.

The V gene is TRBV7-9, the J gene TRBJ2-1; possible D gene TRBD2, 6 bases. Germline V gene lookup returns CDR1 SEHNR and CDR2 FQNEAQ (reference sequence). The CDR3 is 11 residues long. This CDR3 is CAIRRGGPQFF. The CDR3 DNA sequence: TGTGCTATCCGCCGGGGAGGCCCACAGTTCTTC.

The chain has TRBV20-1 and TRBJ2-3; 10 positions agree with TRBD1. The germline V gene encodes CDR1 DFQATT and CDR2 SNEGSKA (reference sequence). J lost 3 bases, V lost 3 bases, and 6 bases had no gene match. This CDR3 region has 15 residues. CDR3 in amino acids: CSASPGQGRTDTQYF. CDR3 in DNA: TGCAGTGCTAGTCCGGGACAGGGGCGTACAGATACGCAGTATTTT.

V gene TRBV6-2 or TRBV6-3 combines with J gene TRBJ1-3; D unresolved. CDR1 and CDR2 from the germline V gene are MNHEY and SVGEGT. This CDR3 has 16 residues. V lost 3 bases to trimming and J lost 0 bases, with 12 bases between them. CDR3 sequence: CASSYLPVRSGNTIYF. CDR3 coding DNA: TGTGCCAGCAGTTATCTTCCGGTTCGCTCTGGAAACACCATATATTTT.

J is TRBJ2-1 and V is TRBV7-2; TRBD2 might be the D (5 bases). With 5 bases removed from V and 6 bases from J, the gap between germline ends came to 14 bases. The CDR3 is 14 amino acids. CDR1 is SGHTA and CDR2 is FQGNSA in the germline V gene. In DNA form, the CDR3 reads TGTGCCAGCAGCCTCGAACTAGAGGGCAATGAGCAGTTCTTC. This gives the protein CASSLELEGNEQFF.

This rearrangement joins TRBV15 to TRBJ1-2; 12 bases are shared with TRBD1. Trimming took 3 bases from V and 7 from J; bases not matched to a gene: 6. The CDR3 runs to 15 residues. The germline gives CDR1 LNHNV, CDR2 YYDKDF (reference sequence). The chain's CDR3 is CATSRFRDRGPGYTF. The DNA for the CDR3 is TGTGCCACCAGCAGGTTCCGGGACAGGGGGCCTGGCTACACCTTC.

The chain employs TRBV5-6 and TRBJ2-2, with TRBD2 matching 9 bases. Germline CDR1 and CDR2: SGHDT and YYEEEE. The V and J ends lost 0 bases and 3 bases, in that order; junction bases with no gene match: 6. CDR3 length: 17 residues. DNA of the CDR3: TGTGCCAGCAGCTTGGATGTGACTAGCGGTTACACCGGGGAGCTGTTTTTT. Amino acids: CASSLDVTSGYTGELFF.

The V and J genes are TRBV7-9 and TRBJ2-3; TRBD2 agrees at 7 bases. With V trimmed by 6 bases and J by 2 bases, 11 bases remained unmatched. There are 16 residues in the CDR3. CDR1 is SEHNR, CDR2 FQNEAQ, per germline (reference sequence). CDR3 in amino acids: CASRSWGGLATDTQYF. CDR3 DNA: TGTGCCAGCAGATCCTGGGGGGGACTGGCCACAGATACGCAGTATTTT.

This chain uses TRBV29-1 with TRBJ2-3; 10 bases are shared with TRBD2. With 8 bases clipped from V and 0 bases from J, the junction kept 5 bases outside the gene matches. This CDR3 is built from 14 residues. Germline assignment: CDR1 SQVTM and CDR2 ANQGSEA. The CDR3 coding sequence is TGCAGCTCCTGGACTAGCGGAAGCACAGATACGCAGTATTTT. Translation: CSSWTSGSTDTQYF.

A single count supports this clone. This chain uses TRBV4-3 with TRBJ2-2; D is ambiguous. Germline V gene lookup returns CDR1 LGHNA and CDR2 YSLEER. CDR3 size: 12 residues. Trimming took off 3 bases at V and 6 bases at J, with 5 bases between the two ends. CDR3 amino acids: CASSHLAGELFF. CDR3 nucleotide sequence: TGCGCCAGCAGCCACCTAGCCGGGGAGCTGTTTTTT.

The gene calls are TRBV19 and TRBJ1-2; TRBD1 matches at 7 bases. Germline CDR1 and CDR2: LNHDA and SQIVND (reference sequence). CDR3 size: 16 residues. V was clipped by 1 base and J by 8 bases; unmatched bases: 13. CDR3 in amino acids: CASSIGAQGLGRGYTF. The CDR3 DNA is TGTGCCAGTAGTATAGGGGCACAGGGGTTGGGACGAGGCTACACCTTC.

V usage is TRBV19 and J usage is TRBJ2-5, with 7 bases identical to TRBD1. Germline V lookup: CDR1 LNHDA, CDR2 SQIVND (reference sequence). J gave up 3 bases and V 4 bases, and 8 bases lay outside the gene matches. CDR3 length: 15 amino acids. This CDR3 is CASSTGDSLEETQYF. As DNA, the CDR3 is TGTGCCAGTAGTACCGGGGACAGCCTAGAAGAGACCCAGTACTTC.

This clone was seen a handful of times. The chain combines TRBV6-6 with TRBJ2-5; 7 positions match TRBD1. There are 16 residues in the CDR3. Germline CDR1 and CDR2: MNHNY and SVGAGI (reference sequence). V was clipped by 2 bases and J by 0 bases; unmatched bases: 6. The CDR3 spells CASSYPQGVNQETQYF. The CDR3 bases are TGTGCCAGCAGTTACCCCCAGGGGGTAAACCAAGAGACCCAGTACTTC.

The chain employs TRBV7-9 and TRBJ2-5, with TRBD2 as a possible D gene (5 bases). The CDR3 length is 14 residues. The V end was cut by 4 bases, the J end by 0 bases, with 9 bases between. Germline V gives CDR1 SEHNR, CDR2 FQNEAQ (reference sequence). CDR3: CASSSGEYQETQYF. In nucleotides, the CDR3 is TGTGCCAGCAGCTCCGGGGAGTACCAAGAGACCCAGTACTTC.

The chain is built from TRBV6-2 or TRBV6-3 and TRBJ2-3, with a possible D match to TRBD2 (5 bases). In germline, CDR1 is MNHEY, CDR2 SVGEGT. The CDR3 extends over 15 amino acids. V was clipped by 6 bases and J by 3 bases, with 16 bases between them. The CDR3 DNA reads as TGTGCCAGCAGCTCGGACTCGAAAAAGACAGATACGCAGTATTTT. Translating gives CASSSDSKKTDTQYF.

The chain recombines TRBV6-2 or TRBV6-3 with TRBJ2-2; TRBD2 aligns across 14 bases. The CDR3 is 15 residues long. The ends lost 5 bases at V and 6 bases at J; junction bases unmatched: 2. Per the germline V gene, CDR1 is MNHEY and CDR2 is SVGEGT. This CDR3 is CASSQGLAGAGELFF. In DNA, the CDR3 is TGTGCCAGCAGTCAGGGACTAGCGGGGGCCGGGGAGCTGTTTTTT.

The chain joins TRBV9 to TRBJ1-1; D might be TRBD1 (5 bases). This CDR3 spans 14 amino acids. V lost 1 base to trimming and J lost 5 bases, with 12 bases between them. From germline, CDR1 is SGDLS and CDR2 YYNGEE. The CDR3 spells CASSVTGGRTEAFF. The DNA of the CDR3 is TGTGCCAGCAGCGTAACGGGGGGAAGGACTGAAGCTTTCTTT.

The V gene is TRBV18, the J gene TRBJ1-2; D is perhaps TRBD1 (6 bases). Trimming took off 1 base at V and 6 bases at J, with 15 bases between the two ends. There are 15 residues in the CDR3. In germline, CDR1 is KGHSH, CDR2 LQKENI. The CDR3 sequence is CASSPQGGFVDGYTF. Here the CDR3 DNA reads TGTGCCAGCTCACCACAAGGGGGATTTGTTGATGGCTACACCTTC.

This rearrangement joins TRBV6-7 to TRBJ2-3; 8 bases map to TRBD1. TRBV6-7 is marked as an open reading frame, function uncertain. CDR3 length equals 16 residues. The trim removed 6 bases at V and 1 base at J, leaving 9 bases unmatched. The DNA for the CDR3 is TGTGCCAGCAGCATGGGACAGGCGTTAGGCACAGATACGCAGTATTTT. This encodes CASSMGQALGTDTQYF.

The chain couples TRBV7-3 to TRBJ2-3; TRBD1 is a possible D gene (6 bases). CDR3 size: 15 residues. Germline loops: CDR1 SGHTA, CDR2 FQGTGA. Trimming stripped 3 bases from V and 2 bases from J, with 12 bases between. CDR3 in DNA: TGTGCCAGCAGCTTGAACGGACAGCCCACAGATACGCAGTATTTT. It encodes CASSLNGQPTDTQYF.

J is TRBJ2-2 and V is TRBV9, with 7 bases matching TRBD2. Trimming at V came to 6 bases and at J to 1 base, leaving 9 bases not matched to a gene. Germline V gene sequence: CDR1 SGDLS, CDR2 YYNGEE. The CDR3 covers 16 residues. The CDR3 DNA is TGTGCCAGCACCAAACTCGGGGGGAAGAACACCGGGGAGCTGTTTTTT. Protein sequence: CASTKLGGKNTGELFF.

In its sample, this clone was seen many times. The V call is TRBV6-2 or TRBV6-3, the J call TRBJ1-2, with a tentative D call TRBD1 (5 bases). Germline assignment: CDR1 MNHEY and CDR2 SVGEGT. The length of the CDR3 is 14 residues. V lost 5 bases and J 4 bases, leaving 14 bases between the germline ends. This chain's CDR3 is CASSPIPDSYGYTF. The CDR3 DNA reads as TGTGCCAGCAGTCCCATCCCCGACAGCTATGGCTACACCTTC.